One and the same sample provided the 10 T cell receptor beta chains below, sequenced in a study of sequential checkpoint blockade in melanoma. TCRdb keeps only in-frame clones here, not all; method: immunoSEQ multiplex PCR. The sample includes 3,500 to 5,000 clones, less than 25% of them seen just once. The treatment here: randomized to nivolumab then ipilimumab (arm A) or the reverse (arm B). The sequences come from tumor tissue (inferred from file names), collected from a patient given nivolumab and ipilimumab in sequence. The receptors stem from a human donor with melanoma.

This clone was counted a few times. The CDR3 coding sequence is TGTGCCAGCAACGGGGACCGGGAGCTGTTTTTT. Protein: CASNGDRELFF. The rearrangement links TRBV12-5 to TRBJ2-2; D possibly uses TRBD1 or TRBD2 (5 bases each). The CDR3 contains 11 residues. The germline V gene has CDR1 LGHNT and CDR2 FRNRAP.

The V and J genes are TRBV18 and TRBJ1-1; TRBD1 matches 7 bases. The CDR3 spans 16 residues. The J segment lost 4 bases and the V segment lost 0 bases, leaving 8 bases of the junction unmatched. Germline loops: CDR1 KGHSH, CDR2 LQKENI. The CDR3 protein is CASSPPRRQGSTEAFF. The CDR3 region has the DNA TGTGCCAGCTCACCACCACGAAGACAGGGTTCCACTGAAGCTTTCTTT.

By share, this clone ranks as medium-sized. This chain connects TRBV19 to TRBJ2-6; TRBD1 matches 7 bases. Germline lookup yields CDR1 LNHDA and CDR2 SQIVND (reference sequence). There are 15 residues in the CDR3. J was trimmed by 1 base and V by 6 bases; bases with no gene match: 3. CDR3 nucleotide sequence: TGTGCCAGTAGGCCGGACAGGTCTGGGGCCAACGTCCTGACTTTC. Its protein is CASRPDRSGANVLTF.

This clone was seen many times. The rearrangement joins TRBV7-4 to TRBJ1-4; TRBD1 is a possible D gene (5 bases). The CDR3 is 13 residues long. V was shortened by 11 bases and J by 3 bases, with 13 bases between the two germline ends. Per the germline V gene, CDR1 is SGHVT and CDR2 is SQSDAQ. The CDR3 sequence: CAGARGPNEKLFF. In nucleotides, the CDR3 is TGTGCCGGAGCTCGGGGACCTAATGAAAAACTGTTTTTT.

This clone showed up many times. The rearrangement links TRBV11-3 to TRBJ1-6; 7 positions match TRBD1. From germline, CDR1 is SGHNT and CDR2 YENEEA. V lost 3 bases to trimming and J lost 5 bases; unmatched junction nucleotides: 1. The CDR3 covers 14 residues. The CDR3 is CASSFTGDNSPLHF. For the CDR3, the DNA is TGTGCCAGCAGCTTCACAGGGGATAATTCACCCCTCCACTTT.

V usage is TRBV12-2 and J usage is TRBJ1-4; the tabulated D call, TRBD1, remains unverified against the DNA. TRBV12-2 is a known pseudogene. This CDR3 contains 15 residues. The CDR3 reads CASNNRQGEAEGLFF. CDR3 in DNA: TGTGCCAGTAACAATCGACAGGGTGAGGCCGAAGGACTGTTTTTT.

This clone has ten or more counts. V usage is TRBV11-3 and J usage is TRBJ2-2; possible D gene TRBD1, 5 bases. Trimming took 1 base from V and 6 from J, leaving 15 bases between them. This CDR3 region has 16 residues. Germline V gene lookup returns CDR1 SGHNT and CDR2 YENEEA. The chain's CDR3 is CASSLGQGRSSGELFF. The CDR3 region has the DNA TGTGCCAGCAGCTTAGGTCAGGGCCGGAGTTCCGGGGAGCTGTTTTTT.

This clone is labeled as medium-sized (0.01 to 0.1%). The chain employs TRBV11-3 and TRBJ1-3; D is unresolved. Per the germline V gene, CDR1 is SGHNT and CDR2 is YENEEA. CDR3 length: 15 amino acids. The V and J ends lost 5 bases and 0 bases respectively, with 11 bases between them. CDR3 DNA sequence: TGTGCCAGCAGCCGACATACGAGCTCTGGAAACACCATATATTTT. It translates to CASSRHTSSGNTIYF.

The rearrangement links TRBV4-1 to TRBJ2-5; 13 bases fit TRBD2. Germline trimming cut 2 bases from V and 5 bases from J; bases unmatched to any gene: 5. The germline V gene has CDR1 MGHRA and CDR2 YSYEKL. The CDR3 loop spans 16 amino acids. The CDR3 DNA is TGCGCCAGCAGCCAAACTAGCGGGGGGGCCCTCGAGACCCAGTACTTC. Protein: CASSQTSGGALETQYF.

This clone was seen more than once but under ten times. CDR3 sequence (DNA): TGTGCCAGCCGGTGGCAGACCTACAATGAGCAGTTCTTC. It yields the protein CASRWQTYNEQFF. V and J are TRBV6-8 and TRBJ2-1; D is ambiguous. The length of the CDR3 is 13 residues. The V end was cut by 8 bases, the J end by 2 bases, with 10 bases between. The V gene's germline CDR1 is MNHGY and CDR2 SAAAGT.